The 8 T cell receptor beta chains listed next were all sequenced from one sample in a study of T-cell reconstitution after alpha-beta-depleted transplantation in children. Preparation of the TCRbeta library used unique molecular identifiers. One entry per CDR3 protein, called by TCRdb with MiXCR from the PCR reads. This table has under 70,000 distinct CDR3 sequences, roughly 10% appearing once. The material sequenced was PBMCs, taken before TCRalphabeta/CD19-depleted stem cell transplant. Every receptor here comes from a boy aged 10-17 years with acute myeloid leukemia, due to receive a stem cell transplant.

This clonotype was counted at least ten times. The chain joins TRBV12-3 or TRBV12-4 to TRBJ1-6; D is perhaps TRBD1 (5 bases). Trimming cost V 6 bases and J 0 bases, with 12 bases left between them. CDR3 length: 16 residues. This chain's CDR3 is CASRGRQSSYNSPLHF. CDR3 in DNA: TGTGCCAGCAGAGGAAGACAGAGCTCCTATAATTCACCCCTCCACTTT.

This clonotype was detected ten times or more. V usage is TRBV5-1 and J usage is TRBJ1-1; D remains unclear. V gave up 0 bases and J gave up 6 bases, with 12 bases separating them. This CDR3 has 14 residues. Looked up from germline, CDR1 is SGHRS and CDR2 is YFSETQ. The CDR3 DNA is TGCGCCAGCAGCTTGGCCATGGACCCCCCTGAAGCTTTCTTT. It encodes CASSLAMDPPEAFF. The whole variable domain, filled in from reference TRBV5-1 and TRBJ1-1, reads KAGVTQTPRYLIKTRGQQVTLSCSPISGHRSVSWYQQTPGQGLQFLFEYFSETQRNKGNFPGRFSGRQFSNSRSEMNVSTLELGDSALYLCASSLAMDPPEAFFGQGTRLTVV.

This clonotype was seen at least ten times. The genes are TRBV27 and TRBJ2-1; D gene ambiguous. Germline V gene lookup returns CDR1 MNHEY and CDR2 SMNVEV (reference sequence). The CDR3 spans 14 residues. V was clipped by 1 base and J by 6 bases, with 10 bases between them. The CDR3 region has the DNA TGTGCCAGCAGTTTATGGGTCTCGAGCAATGAGCAGTTCTTC. Protein sequence: CASSLWVSSNEQFF.

This clonotype showed up many times. The rearrangement links TRBV29-1 to TRBJ2-5; D call uncertain. V lost 4 bases, J lost 4 bases, and 10 bases lay in between. There are 12 residues in the CDR3. The V gene's germline CDR1 is SQVTM and CDR2 ANQGSEA. The CDR3 nucleotides are TGCAGCGTTGGATCGGGTCCAGAGACCCAGTACTTC. Translated, it gives CSVGSGPETQYF.

This clonotype was counted at least ten times. This chain connects TRBV5-1 to TRBJ1-2, with D possibly TRBD1 on 6 matching bases. V was shortened by 3 bases and J by 8 bases, with 17 bases between the two germline ends. The CDR3 is made up of 14 amino acids. CDR1 is SGHRS and CDR2 is YFSETQ in the germline V gene. In DNA, the CDR3 is TGCGCCAGCAGCTCAACCCCACCGGGGGGCGGCTACACCTTC. The encoded protein is CASSSTPPGGGYTF.

This clonotype was seen at least ten times. The chain uses TRBV27 and TRBJ2-3, with D unclear. Germline V gives CDR1 MNHEY, CDR2 SMNVEV (reference sequence). With 6 bases removed from V and 0 bases from J, the gap between germline ends came to 10 bases. This CDR3 is built from 14 residues. The CDR3 DNA sequence: TGTGCCAGCAGACTACACGGTAGCACAGATACGCAGTATTTT. It codes for CASRLHGSTDTQYF.

This clonotype was recorded at least ten times. The chain links TRBV6-2 or TRBV6-3 to TRBJ1-5, with TRBD1 as a possible D gene (6 bases). The CDR3 contains 15 residues. Trimming pared 0 bases from V and 2 bases from J, leaving 8 bases between. Germline V CDR1 and CDR2: MNHEY, SVGEGT. DNA of the CDR3: TGTGCCAGCAGTTACTCGCCAGGGGGCAATCAGCCCCAGCATTTT. It is translated as CASSYSPGGNQPQHF.

This clonotype was seen at least ten times. The V and J genes are TRBV25-1 and TRBJ2-1; a weak D match, TRBD1 (6 bases). V dropped 5 bases and J dropped 6 bases, with 17 bases sitting between them. Germline CDR1 MGHDK, CDR2 SYGVNS. The CDR3 has 15 amino acids. CDR3 region: CASSNIGTGRNEQFF. The CDR3 DNA reads as TGTGCCAGCAGTAATATTGGAACAGGGCGCAATGAGCAGTTCTTC.